The table lists the clone carrying this T cell receptor (beta chain) with a count of one. The sample originates from a study of blood T cell repertoires in COVID-19. Germline V gene sequence: CDR1 SGHNT, CDR2 YYREEE (reference sequence). The CDR3 runs 14 residues. V was trimmed by 0 bases and J by 5 bases, leaving 8 bases between them. Per the study methods: Reference gene primer amplification yielded estimated nucleated cell counts. Data came from immunoSEQ multiplex PCR; TCRdb stores just in-frame clones and leaves some out. The DNA gave D and trimming, while V, J and clone size come from that table. The table has 150,000 or so clones, approximately 74% seen once.

The sequencing sample was made of peripheral blood. The origin of this receptor is an elderly woman with acute or convalescent COVID-19. This chain connects TRBV5-4 to TRBJ2-2, with a weak D call TRBD2 (5 bases). The DNA for the CDR3 is TGTGCCAGCAGCTTGGTTGGCGGGACCGGGGAGCTGTTTTTT. It is translated as CASSLVGGTGELFF.